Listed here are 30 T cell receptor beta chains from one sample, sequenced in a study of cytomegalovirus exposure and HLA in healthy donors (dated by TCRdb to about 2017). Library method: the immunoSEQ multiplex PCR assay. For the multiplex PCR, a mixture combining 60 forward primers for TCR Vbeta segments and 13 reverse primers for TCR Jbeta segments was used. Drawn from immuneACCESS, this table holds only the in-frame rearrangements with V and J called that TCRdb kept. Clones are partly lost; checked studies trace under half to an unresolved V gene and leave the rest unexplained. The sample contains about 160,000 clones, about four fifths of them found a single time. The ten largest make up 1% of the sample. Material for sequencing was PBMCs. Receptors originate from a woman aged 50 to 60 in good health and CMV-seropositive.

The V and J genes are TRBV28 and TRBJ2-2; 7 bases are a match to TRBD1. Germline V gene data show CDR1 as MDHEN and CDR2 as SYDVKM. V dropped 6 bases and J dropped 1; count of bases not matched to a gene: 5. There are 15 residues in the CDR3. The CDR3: CASRGDSLNTGELFF. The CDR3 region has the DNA TGTGCCAGCAGAGGGGACAGCCTGAACACCGGGGAGCTGTTTTTT.

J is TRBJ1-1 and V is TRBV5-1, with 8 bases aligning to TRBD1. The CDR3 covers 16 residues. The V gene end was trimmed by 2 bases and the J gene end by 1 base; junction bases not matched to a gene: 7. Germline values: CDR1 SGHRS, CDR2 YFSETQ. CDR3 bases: TGCGCCAGCAGCTTTTTTCCCCAGGGGGCGAACACTGAAGCTTTCTTT. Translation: CASSFFPQGANTEAFF.

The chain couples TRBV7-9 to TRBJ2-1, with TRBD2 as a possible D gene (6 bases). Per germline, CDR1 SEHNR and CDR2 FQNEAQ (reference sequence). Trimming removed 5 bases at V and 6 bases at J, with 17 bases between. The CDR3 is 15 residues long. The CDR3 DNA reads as TGTGCCAGCAGCCCCTCGGGAGTAGGGGTCAATGAGCAGTTCTTC. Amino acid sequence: CASSPSGVGVNEQFF. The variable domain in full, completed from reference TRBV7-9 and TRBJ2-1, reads DTGVSQNPRHKITKRGQNVTFRCDPISEHNRLYWYRQTLGQGPEFLTYFQNEAQLEKSRLLSDRFSAERPKGSFSTLEIQRTEQGDSAMYLCASSPSGVGVNEQFFGPGTRLTVL.

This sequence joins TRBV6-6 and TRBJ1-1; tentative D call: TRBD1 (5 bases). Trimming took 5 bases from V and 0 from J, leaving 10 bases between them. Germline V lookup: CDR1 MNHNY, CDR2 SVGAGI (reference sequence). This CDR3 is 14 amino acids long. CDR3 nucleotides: TGTGCCAGCAGTCACCAGGGCCTGAACACTGAAGCTTTCTTT. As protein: CASSHQGLNTEAFF.

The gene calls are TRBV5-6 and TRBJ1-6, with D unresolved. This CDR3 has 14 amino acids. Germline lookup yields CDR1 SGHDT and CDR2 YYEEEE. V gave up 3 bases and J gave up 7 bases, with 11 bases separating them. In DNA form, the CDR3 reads TGTGCCAGCAGCTCAAAAACAGCCAATTCACCCCTCCACTTT. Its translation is CASSSKTANSPLHF.

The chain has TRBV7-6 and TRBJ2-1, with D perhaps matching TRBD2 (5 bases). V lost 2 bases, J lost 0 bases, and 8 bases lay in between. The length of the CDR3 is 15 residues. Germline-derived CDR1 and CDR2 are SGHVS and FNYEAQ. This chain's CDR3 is CASSLLGSSYNEQFF. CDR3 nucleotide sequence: TGTGCCAGCAGCTTATTAGGGAGCTCCTACAATGAGCAGTTCTTC.

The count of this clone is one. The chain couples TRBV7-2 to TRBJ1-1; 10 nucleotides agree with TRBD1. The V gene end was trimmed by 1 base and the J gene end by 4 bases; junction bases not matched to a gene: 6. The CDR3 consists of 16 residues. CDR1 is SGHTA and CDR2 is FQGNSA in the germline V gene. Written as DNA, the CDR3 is TGTGCCAGCAGCTTAGGGGGGACAGGGGTGGGCACTGAAGCTTTCTTT. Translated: CASSLGGTGVGTEAFF.

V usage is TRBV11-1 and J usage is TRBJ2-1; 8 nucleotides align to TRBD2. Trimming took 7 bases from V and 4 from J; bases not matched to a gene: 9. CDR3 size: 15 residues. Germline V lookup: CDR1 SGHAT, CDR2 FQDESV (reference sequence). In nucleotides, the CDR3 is TGTGCCAGCAACCCGGGGCTAGCGGGTTACAATGAGCAGTTCTTC. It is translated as CASNPGLAGYNEQFF. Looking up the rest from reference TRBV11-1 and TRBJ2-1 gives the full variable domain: EAEVAQSPRYKITEKSQAVAFWCDPISGHATLYWYRQILGQGPELLVQFQDESVVDDSQLPKDRFSAERLKGVDSTLKIQPAELGDSAMYLCASNPGLAGYNEQFFGPGTRLTVL.

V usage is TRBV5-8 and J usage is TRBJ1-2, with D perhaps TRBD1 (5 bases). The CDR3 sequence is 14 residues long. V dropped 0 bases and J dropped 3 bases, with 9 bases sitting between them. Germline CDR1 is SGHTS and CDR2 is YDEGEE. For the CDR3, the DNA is TGTGCCAGCAGCTTGGACCCCAGGGACTATGGCTACACCTTC. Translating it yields CASSLDPRDYGYTF.

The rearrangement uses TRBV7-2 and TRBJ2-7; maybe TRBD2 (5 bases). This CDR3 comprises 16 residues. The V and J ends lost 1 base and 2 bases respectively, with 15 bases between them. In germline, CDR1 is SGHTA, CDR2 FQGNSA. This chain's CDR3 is CASSLGPGKYTYEQYF. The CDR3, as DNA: TGTGCCAGCAGCTTAGGTCCGGGGAAGTATACCTACGAGCAGTACTTC.

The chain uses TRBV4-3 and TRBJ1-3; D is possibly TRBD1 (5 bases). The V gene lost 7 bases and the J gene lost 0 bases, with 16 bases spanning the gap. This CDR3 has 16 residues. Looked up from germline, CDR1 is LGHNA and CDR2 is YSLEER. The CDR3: CASTINIGVSGNTIYF. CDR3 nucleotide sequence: TGCGCCAGCACCATTAATATAGGGGTCTCTGGAAACACCATATATTTT.

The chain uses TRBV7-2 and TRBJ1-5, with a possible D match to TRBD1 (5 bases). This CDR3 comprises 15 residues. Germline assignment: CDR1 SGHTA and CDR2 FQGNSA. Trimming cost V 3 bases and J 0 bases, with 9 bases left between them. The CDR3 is CASSLGGTSNQPQHF. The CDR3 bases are TGTGCCAGCAGCTTGGGGGGAACTAGCAATCAGCCCCAGCATTTT.

The CDR3 bases are TGTGCCAGCAGCTCTCGACAGGGCGACGAGCAGTTCTTC. The encoded protein is CASSSRQGDEQFF. The chain has TRBV7-6 and TRBJ2-1; 7 bases match TRBD1. The CDR3 contains 13 residues. In germline, CDR1 is SGHVS, CDR2 FNYEAQ. J lost 10 bases, V lost 4 bases, and 7 bases had no gene match.

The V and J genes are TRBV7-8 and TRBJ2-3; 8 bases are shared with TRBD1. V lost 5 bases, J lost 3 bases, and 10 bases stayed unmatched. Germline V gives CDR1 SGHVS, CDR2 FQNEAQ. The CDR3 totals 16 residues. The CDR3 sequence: CASSPRDRRSTDTQYF. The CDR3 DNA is TGTGCCAGCAGCCCTCGGGACAGGCGATCGACAGATACGCAGTATTTT. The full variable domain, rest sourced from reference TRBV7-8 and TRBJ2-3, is GAGVSQSPRYKVAKRGQDVALRCDPISGHVSLFWYQQALGQGPEFLTYFQNEAQLDKSGLPSDRFFAERPEGSVSTLKIQRTQQEDSAVYLCASSPRDRRSTDTQYFGPGTRLTVL.

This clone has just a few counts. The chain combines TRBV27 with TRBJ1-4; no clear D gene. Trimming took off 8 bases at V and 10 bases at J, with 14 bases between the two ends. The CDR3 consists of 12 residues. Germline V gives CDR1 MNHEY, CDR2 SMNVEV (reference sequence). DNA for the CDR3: TGTGCCAGCGGTAGGGAGGAGGGAAAACTGTTTTTT. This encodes CASGREEGKLFF.

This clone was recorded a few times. The CDR3 region is CASSEGGSPLHF. CDR3 DNA sequence: TGTGCCAGCAGTGAAGGCGGTTCACCCCTCCACTTT. The chain is built from TRBV25-1 and TRBJ1-6, with D uncertain. CDR1 is MGHDK and CDR2 is SYGVNS in the germline V gene. The V end was cut by 2 bases, the J end by 9 bases, with 5 bases between. The CDR3 runs to 12 residues. Full variable domain (remainder filled in from reference TRBV25-1 and TRBJ1-6): EADIYQTPRYLVIGTGKKITLECSQTMGHDKMYWYQQDPGMELHLIHYSYGVNSTEKGDLSSESTVSRIRTEHFPLTLESARPSHTSQYLCASSEGGSPLHFGNGTRLTVT.

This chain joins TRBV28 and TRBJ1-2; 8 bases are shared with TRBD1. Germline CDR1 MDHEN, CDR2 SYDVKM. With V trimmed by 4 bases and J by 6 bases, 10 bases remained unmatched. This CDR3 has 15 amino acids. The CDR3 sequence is CASSYPRAGGDGYTF. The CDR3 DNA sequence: TGTGCCAGCAGTTACCCCAGGGCAGGGGGCGATGGCTACACCTTC.

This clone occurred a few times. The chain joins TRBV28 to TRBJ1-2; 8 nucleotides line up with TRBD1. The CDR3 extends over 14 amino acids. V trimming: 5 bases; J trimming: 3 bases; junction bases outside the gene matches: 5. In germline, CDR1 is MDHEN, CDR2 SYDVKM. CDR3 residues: CASSPWTGHYGYTF. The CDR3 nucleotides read TGTGCCAGCAGTCCCTGGACAGGGCACTATGGCTACACCTTC.

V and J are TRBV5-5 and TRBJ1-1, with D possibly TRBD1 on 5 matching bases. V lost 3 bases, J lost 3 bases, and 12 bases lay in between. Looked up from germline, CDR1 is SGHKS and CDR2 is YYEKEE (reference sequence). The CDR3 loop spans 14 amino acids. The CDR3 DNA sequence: TGTGCCAGCAGCTCCGCCAGGACACACACTGAAGCTTTCTTT. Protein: CASSSARTHTEAFF.

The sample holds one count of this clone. CDR3 residues: CASSQPSGRARTGELFF. CDR3 in DNA: TGTGCCAGCAGCCAACCTAGCGGGAGGGCCCGAACCGGGGAGCTGTTTTTT. The chain combines TRBV7-2 with TRBJ2-2; 12 positions match TRBD2. This CDR3 spans 17 amino acids. Per germline, CDR1 SGHTA and CDR2 FQGNSA. The trim removed 5 bases at V and 5 bases at J, leaving 9 bases unmatched.

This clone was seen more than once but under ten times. In nucleotides, the CDR3 is TGCGCCAGCAGTTTAGGGACAGGGGTGGCGAACACTGAAGCTTTCTTT. Translated, it gives CASSLGTGVANTEAFF. This chain connects TRBV5-1 to TRBJ1-1; 10 bases fit TRBD1. The ends lost 5 bases at V and 1 base at J; junction bases unmatched: 8. Germline V gene sequence: CDR1 SGHRS, CDR2 YFSETQ. The CDR3 spans 16 residues.

The DNA of the CDR3 is TGTGCCAGTAGGAAACAGGGGGTTAGCAATCAGCCCCAGCATTTT. Protein product: CASRKQGVSNQPQHF. This chain connects TRBV19 to TRBJ1-5; TRBD1 matches 8 bases. Germline CDR1 and CDR2: LNHDA and SQIVND (reference sequence). V lost 6 bases, J lost 0 bases, and 4 bases stayed unmatched. The CDR3 covers 15 residues.

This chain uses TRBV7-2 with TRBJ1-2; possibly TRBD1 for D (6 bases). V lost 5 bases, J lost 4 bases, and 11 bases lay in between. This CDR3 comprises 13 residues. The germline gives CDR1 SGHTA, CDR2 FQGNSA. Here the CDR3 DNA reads TGTGCCAGCAGCGCCGGACAGCCCTATGGCTACACCTTC. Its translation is CASSAGQPYGYTF.

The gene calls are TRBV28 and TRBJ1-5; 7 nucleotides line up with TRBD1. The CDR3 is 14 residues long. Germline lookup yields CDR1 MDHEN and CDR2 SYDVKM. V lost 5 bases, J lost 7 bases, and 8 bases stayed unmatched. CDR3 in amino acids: CASSHRGRGQPQHF. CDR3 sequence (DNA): TGTGCCAGCAGTCACAGGGGAAGGGGCCAGCCCCAGCATTTT.

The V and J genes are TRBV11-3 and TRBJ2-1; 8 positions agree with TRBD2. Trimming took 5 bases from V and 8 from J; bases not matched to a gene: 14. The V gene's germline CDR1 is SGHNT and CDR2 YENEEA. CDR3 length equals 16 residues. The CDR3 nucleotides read TGTGCCAGCAGCCTCACCGGGACTAGAAGTAATCATGAGCAGTTCTTC. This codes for CASSLTGTRSNHEQFF.

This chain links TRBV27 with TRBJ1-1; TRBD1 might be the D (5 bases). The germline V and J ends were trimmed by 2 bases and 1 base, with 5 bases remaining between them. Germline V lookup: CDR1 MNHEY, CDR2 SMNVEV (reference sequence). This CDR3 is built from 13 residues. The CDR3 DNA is TGTGCCAGCAGTTTACAGGGGAACACTGAAGCTTTCTTT. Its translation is CASSLQGNTEAFF.

The CDR3 loop reads CASSNAGFRSGYTF. The CDR3 DNA reads TGTGCCAGCAGTAACGCAGGGTTTCGTAGCGGCTACACCTTC. V gene TRBV27 combines with J gene TRBJ1-2; TRBD1 is a possible D gene (5 bases). The germline gives CDR1 MNHEY, CDR2 SMNVEV (reference sequence). The CDR3 consists of 14 residues. With 5 bases removed from V and 8 bases from J, the gap between germline ends came to 18 bases.

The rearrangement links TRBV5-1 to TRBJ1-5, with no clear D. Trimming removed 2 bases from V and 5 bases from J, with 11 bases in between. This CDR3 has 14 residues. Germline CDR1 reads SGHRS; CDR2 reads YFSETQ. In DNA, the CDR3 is TGCGCCAGCAGCTTTGGGCAGGAAGATCAGCCCCAGCATTTT. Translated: CASSFGQEDQPQHF.

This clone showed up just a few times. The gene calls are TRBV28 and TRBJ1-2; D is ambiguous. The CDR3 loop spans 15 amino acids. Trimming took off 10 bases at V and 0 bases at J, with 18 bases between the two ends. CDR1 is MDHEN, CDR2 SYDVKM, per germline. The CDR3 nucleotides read TGTGCCACACAGAGCCCGGGAACCACTAACTATGGCTACACCTTC. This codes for CATQSPGTTNYGYTF.

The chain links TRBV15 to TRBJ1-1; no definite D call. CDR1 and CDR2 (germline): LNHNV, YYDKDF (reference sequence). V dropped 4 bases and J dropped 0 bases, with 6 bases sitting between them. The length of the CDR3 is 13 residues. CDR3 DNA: TGTGCCACCAGCAACAGCCTGAACACTGAAGCTTTCTTT. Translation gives CATSNSLNTEAFF.